The rows below give T cell receptor beta chains drawn from one sample of a study of T cell responses to AZD1222 COVID-19 vaccine. The protocol was immunoSEQ multiplex PCR, while the TCRdb copy is restricted to in-frame clones and leaves out a portion. The table shows about 130,000 clones, with about 89% occurring only once. Sequences were derived from peripheral blood, sampled on day 0 of AZD1222 vaccination. Receptors were obtained from an adult in good health. The CDR3 runs from the conserved cysteine through the conserved F or W. Fields, in order: clone size, J gene, V gene, D gene, CDR3 DNA, CDR3 protein. A D gene is named only where the DNA matches it firmly. Rows may omit the clone size; those that give it use once, few, many or a size class.

>-|TRBJ2-7|TRBV3-1/TRBV3-2|TRBD2
TGTGCCAGCAGCCACCTTCCCGGGACTAGTCTGTTATCGAGGAACGAGCAGTACTTC
CASSHLPGTSLLSRNEQYF
>-|TRBJ1-3|TRBV6-1|-
TGTGCCAGCAGTGAAATGGCGAACTTGGGTTTCAGCTCTGGAAACACCATATATTTT
CASSEMANLGFSSGNTIYF
>once|TRBJ1-4|TRBV28|-
TGTGCCAGCAGACCCCCGGGGCCTGCTGAAAAACTGTTTTTT
CASRPPGPAEKLFF
>-|TRBJ1-4|TRBV5-4|-
TGTGCCAGCAGCCCCGGGGGGGCTGGTGAAAAACTGTTTTTT
CASSPGGAGEKLFF
>once|TRBJ1-1|TRBV29-1|-
TGCAGCGCATACAGGGTTTTAACTGAAGCTTTCTTT
CSAYRVLTEAFF
>-|TRBJ2-3|TRBV10-3|TRBD1
TGTGCCACCCAGGGGGCGGATTTATACACAGATACGCAGTATTTT
CATQGADLYTDTQYF
>once|TRBJ1-5|TRBV19|TRBD1
TGTGCCAGTAGTACCCTTGGACAGGGACGACAGCCCCAGCATTTT
CASSTLGQGRQPQHF
>-|TRBJ2-3|TRBV21-1|-
TGTGCCAGCAGCCCCACAGATACGCAGTATTTT
CASSPTDTQYF
>-|TRBJ1-5|TRBV2|TRBD1
TGTGCCAGCAATCGGGACAGGGCTCAGCCCCAGCATTTT
CASNRDRAQPQHF
>-|TRBJ1-1|TRBV30|-
TGTGCCTGGACTCACCGACGGGGGGAAGCTTTCTTT
CAWTHRRGEAFF
>-|TRBJ2-1|TRBV19|TRBD2
TGTGCCAGTAGTATACTACCGGGGGGTATGGCGAGCGAGCAGTTCTTC
CASSILPGGMASEQFF
>-|TRBJ1-6|TRBV6-5|-
TGTGCCACCATTAGGGACACGACGGCTTCACCCCTCCACTTT
CATIRDTTASPLHF
>-|TRBJ2-1|TRBV7-3|TRBD2
TGTGCCAGCAGCCCCCGACTAGCCGATGAGCAGTTCTTC
CASSPRLADEQFF
>-|TRBJ1-2|TRBV10-3|-
TGTGCCATCAGTGAGTACGCGCGGTATGGCTACACCTTC
CAISEYARYGYTF
>-|TRBJ2-1|TRBV7-2|TRBD2
TGTGCCAGCAGCTTAGCTAGCGGGAGGACCTACAATGAGCAGTTCTTC
CASSLASGRTYNEQFF
>-|TRBJ1-1|TRBV27|-
TGTGCCAGCAGTGACTCGGGACGGATGAACACTGAAGCTTTCTTT
CASSDSGRMNTEAFF
>-|TRBJ2-2|TRBV10-3|-
TGTGCCATCCATGGGGAGATTAAGGGGGAGCTGTTTTTT
CAIHGEIKGELFF
>-|TRBJ2-7|TRBV29-1|-
TGCAGCGTTGCCCAGGGGGGTCCCTACGAGCAGTACTTC
CSVAQGGPYEQYF
>-|TRBJ2-5|TRBV5-1|-
TGCGCCAGCAGCTTGGCGGGGCCCATACAAGAGACCCAGTACTTC
CASSLAGPIQETQYF
>-|TRBJ2-1|TRBV9|-
TGTGCCAGCAGCGTAGCTACTGGGGGAACGATCCTCAATGAGCAGTTCTTC
CASSVATGGTILNEQFF
>-|TRBJ1-6|TRBV27|-
TGTGCCAGCAGTCTCCCAGGGTATAATTCACCCCTCCACTTT
CASSLPGYNSPLHF
>-|TRBJ2-1|TRBV5-4|TRBD1
TGTGCCAGCAGCTTGGCCTTACAGGGGAATGAGCAGTTCTTC
CASSLALQGNEQFF
>-|TRBJ1-2|TRBV28|TRBD1
TGTGCCAGCAGTATCCCGGACAGGTCCTTTGGCTACACCTTC
CASSIPDRSFGYTF
>-|TRBJ1-5|TRBV12-3/TRBV12-4|-
TGTGCCAGCAGAGCAGAATACAATCAGCCCCAGCATTTT
CASRAEYNQPQHF
>-|TRBJ1-2|TRBV5-1|-
TGCGCCAGCAGCTCTATCGATTTCTATGGCTACACCTTC
CASSSIDFYGYTF
>-|TRBJ2-7|TRBV29-1|TRBD2
TGCAGCGTTGGAAGGACTAGCGGGGGGGCTCAGTACTTC
CSVGRTSGGAQYF
>-|TRBJ2-1|TRBV18|TRBD1
TGTGCCAGCTCACCACCAGAGGGGGCCGCCCTCAATGAGCAGTTCTTC
CASSPPEGAALNEQFF
>-|TRBJ2-7|TRBV6-5|-
TGTGCCAGCGCTATCAGAGCGGGTTTGTACGAGCAGTACTTC
CASAIRAGLYEQYF